This is a list of T cell receptor beta chains from one sample in a study of cytomegalovirus exposure and HLA in healthy donors. Produced via immunoSEQ multiplex PCR; TCRdb's table is partial and in-frame only. The repertoire holds 100,000 to 120,000 clones, with just over 75% as singletons. The sample consisted of PBMCs. The receptors were sampled from a man in his thirties or forties in good health and CMV-seropositive. Each CDR3 is given with its conserved first and last residue. A D gene is named only where the DNA matches it firmly. Clone size is not always given. Where it is, it says once, few, many or a class for expanded clones.

len | j_gene | d_gene | v_gene | abundance | CDR3nt | CDR3aa
16 | TRBJ1-1 | TRBD1 | TRBV13 | - | TGTGCCAGCAGTCCTAGGGGGGACAGGGGGCGAACTGAAGCTTTCTTT | CASSPRGDRGRTEAFF
18 | TRBJ2-3 | - | TRBV7-3 | - | TGTGCCAGCAGTCTATCCGGGACTGCCTTTCTCCGGTCAGATACGCAGTATTTT | CASSLSGTAFLRSDTQYF
16 | TRBJ2-2 | TRBD1 | TRBV28 | - | TGTGCCAGCAGGGGAAGTGGGACAGGGGTAACCGGGGAGCTGTTTTTT | CASRGSGTGVTGELFF
15 | TRBJ2-3 | TRBD2 | TRBV7-6 | - | TGTGCCAGCGGATCTAGCGGGGGGGCCACAGATACGCAGTATTTT | CASGSSGGATDTQYF
15 | TRBJ2-7 | TRBD1 | TRBV4-3 | many | TGCGCCAGCAGCCAAGGGACAGGGGAGGTAGCCGAGCAGTACTTC | CASSQGTGEVAEQYF
14 | TRBJ2-7 | TRBD2 | TRBV5-1 | few | TGCGCCAGCAGCTTGGCCGGGGGGAACTACGAGCAGTACTTC | CASSLAGGNYEQYF
14 | TRBJ1-2 | - | TRBV7-2 | - | TGTGCCAGCAGCTTTCTGGGGCTCAACTATGGCTACACCTTC | CASSFLGLNYGYTF
13 | TRBJ2-7 | - | TRBV19 | once | TGTGCCAGTAGTCCCACAGGGCCCTACGAGCAGTACTTC | CASSPTGPYEQYF
14 | TRBJ2-2 | - | TRBV30 | - | TGTGCCTGGAGTGTACTCCAGAACACCGGGGAGCTGTTTTTT | CAWSVLQNTGELFF
13 | TRBJ2-7 | - | TRBV27 | once | TGTGCCAGCAGTTTAAGACTGTACTACGAGCAGTACTTC | CASSLRLYYEQYF
15 | TRBJ1-1 | TRBD1 | TRBV10-2 | - | TGCGCCAGCAGACCCCCGGGACAGGGGTACACTGAAGCTTTCTTT | CASRPPGQGYTEAFF
16 | TRBJ1-2 | - | TRBV6-5 | once | TGTGCCAGCAGTTACGCACAGAATTACGCTAACTATGGCTACACCTTC | CASSYAQNYANYGYTF
13 | TRBJ1-6 | - | TRBV19 | - | TGTGCCAGTAGTCGCGGGGTCCCTTCACCCCTCCACTTT | CASSRGVPSPLHF
16 | TRBJ1-5 | - | TRBV7-9 | - | TGTTCCAGCAGCTTAGAGGTAGCTTCGCGCAATCAGCCCCAGCATTTT | CSSSLEVASRNQPQHF
16 | TRBJ2-7 | TRBD1 | TRBV19 | few | TGTGCCAGTAGTACGTCCGGGACAGGGGGCAATTACGAGCAGTACTTC | CASSTSGTGGNYEQYF
15 | TRBJ1-5 | TRBD1 | TRBV6-5 | few | TGTGCCAGCAGCCGGGACAGGTCCCTTTTGCAGCCCCAGCATTTT | CASSRDRSLLQPQHF
14 | TRBJ2-7 | - | TRBV29-1 | - | TGCAGCGTCGCAAGGGACGGGAGTCCCTACGAGCAGTACTTC | CSVARDGSPYEQYF
15 | TRBJ2-2 | TRBD2 | TRBV28 | - | TGTGCCAGCGGTTCTAGCGGGGGGTGGACCGGGGAGCTGTTTTTT | CASGSSGGWTGELFF
13 | TRBJ1-6 | - | TRBV2 | - | TGTGCCAGCATTACGCAGGGTAGTTCACCCCTCCACTTT | CASITQGSSPLHF
17 | TRBJ2-3 | - | TRBV11-2 | - | TGTGCCAGCAGCTTAGGAGGGTGGGGGGGCCAACCAGATACGCAGTATTTT | CASSLGGWGGQPDTQYF
15 | TRBJ2-1 | - | TRBV5-6 | - | TGTGCCAGCAGCCCCCTGGTGGGGGGGGCCTTAGAGCAGTTCTTC | CASSPLVGGALEQFF
14 | TRBJ1-1 | - | TRBV7-9 | - | TGTGCCAGCAGCTCCTCCCAAGCGAACACTGAAGCTTTCTTT | CASSSSQANTEAFF
14 | TRBJ1-3 | - | TRBV6-1 | - | TGTGCCAGCAGGGACAGTCTCTCTGGAAACACCATATATTTT | CASRDSLSGNTIYF
14 | TRBJ2-1 | TRBD1 | TRBV5-1 | - | TGCGCCAGCAGCGCGGGACAGGGGTTTAATGAGCAGTTCTTC | CASSAGQGFNEQFF
18 | TRBJ2-5 | - | TRBV12-5 | once | TGTGCTAGTGGTTTGGAGGGTTGGAGGGGCGCGTACCAAGAGACCCAGTACTTC | CASGLEGWRGAYQETQYF
15 | TRBJ2-1 | TRBD1 | TRBV4-3 | - | TGCGCCAGCAGCCAAGGGGACAGGGTGTCCAATGAGCAGTTCTTC | CASSQGDRVSNEQFF
14 | TRBJ1-5 | - | TRBV4-2 | - | TGTGCCAGCAGCCCTCGGGAGTACAATCAGCCCCAGCATTTT | CASSPREYNQPQHF
15 | TRBJ2-3 | TRBD2 | TRBV30 | - | TGTGCCTGGAGTGTGGGGCTAGCGGGGCAAGATACGCAGTATTTT | CAWSVGLAGQDTQYF
16 | TRBJ1-6 | - | TRBV10-3 | - | TGTGCCATCAGTGAAGGAGAAGGGGGCTATAATTCACCCCTCCACTTT | CAISEGEGGYNSPLHF
15 | TRBJ2-7 | TRBD1 | TRBV18 | - | TGTGCCAGCTCACCTGGGACAGGGCAACCCTACGAGCAGTACTTC | CASSPGTGQPYEQYF
13 | TRBJ1-2 | - | TRBV7-3 | - | TGTGCCAGCAGCTTAACGAACGAACTCGGCTACACCTTC | CASSLTNELGYTF
13 | TRBJ2-7 | TRBD1 | TRBV29-1 | - | TGCAGCGCCTTAGGGGGCAAGTCCTACGAGCAGTACTTC | CSALGGKSYEQYF
13 | TRBJ2-7 | TRBD2 | TRBV7-9 | - | TGTGCCAGCAGCTCCGGGACTACCTACGAGCAGTACTTC | CASSSGTTYEQYF
14 | TRBJ2-7 | - | TRBV2 | - | TGTGCCAGCAGCGACCGAACAGGGACCCACGAGCAGTACTTC | CASSDRTGTHEQYF
16 | TRBJ2-7 | TRBD1 | TRBV5-8 | - | TGTGCCAGCAGCTTGGCCGGGACAGGGGGCTTCTACGAGCAGTACTTC | CASSLAGTGGFYEQYF
16 | TRBJ2-7 | TRBD2 | TRBV7-2 | - | TGTGCCAGCAGTTCCCGTAGGCGGGGGAGCTCCTACGAGCAGTACTTC | CASSSRRRGSSYEQYF
17 | TRBJ2-2 | TRBD2 | TRBV27 | - | TGTGCCAGCAGTTTAACCCGGGAGGGTTCGAACACCGGGGAGCTGTTTTTT | CASSLTREGSNTGELFF
17 | TRBJ1-5 | TRBD1 | TRBV4-1 | - | TGCGCCAGCAGCCAGACAACCGGGACAGGGGGTAATCAGCCCCAGCATTTT | CASSQTTGTGGNQPQHF
15 | TRBJ1-4 | TRBD1 | TRBV7-9 | few | TGTTCCAGCAGTTCAAGACAGGGGATAAATGAAAAACTGTTTTTT | CSSSSRQGINEKLFF
15 | TRBJ1-2 | TRBD1 | TRBV5-1 | - | TGCGCCAGCAAACCGGGACAGGGGCTAAACTATGGCTACACCTTC | CASKPGQGLNYGYTF
13 | TRBJ2-5 | TRBD2 | TRBV5-1 | few | TGCGCCAGCAGCTTGGCCGGGGGGGAGACCCAGTACTTC | CASSLAGGETQYF
14 | TRBJ2-7 | - | TRBV11-2 | - | TGTGCCAGCAGCTTTTATACCGGGGGCTACGAGCAGTACTTC | CASSFYTGGYEQYF
14 | TRBJ1-3 | - | TRBV5-1 | once | TGCGCCAGCAGCTTGGGAGATAATGGAAACACCATATATTTT | CASSLGDNGNTIYF
14 | TRBJ2-2 | - | TRBV28 | - | TGTGCCAGCATCCATTCAGGGTCGGGCGGGGAGCTGTTTTTT | CASIHSGSGGELFF
13 | TRBJ1-1 | - | TRBV6-5 | - | TGTGCCAGCGCCGGGTTCATGAACACTGAAGCTTTCTTT | CASAGFMNTEAFF
16 | TRBJ2-7 | TRBD2 | TRBV7-3 | - | TGTGCCAGCAGCCAGTCTCCTAGCGGGGGGCCCTACGAGCAGTACTTC | CASSQSPSGGPYEQYF
13 | TRBJ1-2 | - | TRBV7-2 | - | TGTGCCAGCAGCCCCGAGGCCGGCTATGGCTACACCTTC | CASSPEAGYGYTF